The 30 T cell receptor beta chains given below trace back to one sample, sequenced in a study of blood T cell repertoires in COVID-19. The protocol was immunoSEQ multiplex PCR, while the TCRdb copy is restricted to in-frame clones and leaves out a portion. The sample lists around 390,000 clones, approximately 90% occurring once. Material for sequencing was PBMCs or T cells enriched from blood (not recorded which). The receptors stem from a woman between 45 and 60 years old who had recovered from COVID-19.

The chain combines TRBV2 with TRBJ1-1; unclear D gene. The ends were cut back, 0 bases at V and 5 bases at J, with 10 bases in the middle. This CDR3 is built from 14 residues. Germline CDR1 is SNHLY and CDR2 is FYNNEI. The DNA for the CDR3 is TGTGCCAGCAGTGAAGCAGGCGGGGTTACTGAAGCTTTCTTT. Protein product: CASSEAGGVTEAFF.

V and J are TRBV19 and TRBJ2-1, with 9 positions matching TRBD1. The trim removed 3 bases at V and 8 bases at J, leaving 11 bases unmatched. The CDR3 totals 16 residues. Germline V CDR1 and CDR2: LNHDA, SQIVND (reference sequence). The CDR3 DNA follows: TGTGCCAGTAGTATTGAGTTAGGGACAGGGCGGTATGAGCAGTTCTTC. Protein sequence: CASSIELGTGRYEQFF.

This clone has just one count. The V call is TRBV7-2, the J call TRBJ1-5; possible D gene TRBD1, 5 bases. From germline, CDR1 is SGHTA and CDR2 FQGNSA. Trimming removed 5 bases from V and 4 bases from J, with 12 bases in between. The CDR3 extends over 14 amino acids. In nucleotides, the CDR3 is TGTGCCAGCAGCCCACAGACAGAGAATCAGCCCCAGCATTTT. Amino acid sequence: CASSPQTENQPQHF.

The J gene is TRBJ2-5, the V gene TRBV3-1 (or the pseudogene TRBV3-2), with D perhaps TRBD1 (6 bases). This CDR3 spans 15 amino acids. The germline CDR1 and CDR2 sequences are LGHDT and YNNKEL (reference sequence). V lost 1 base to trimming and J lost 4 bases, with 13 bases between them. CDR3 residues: CASSQGDTGRETQYF. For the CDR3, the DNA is TGTGCCAGCAGCCAAGGGGACACCGGACGAGAGACCCAGTACTTC.

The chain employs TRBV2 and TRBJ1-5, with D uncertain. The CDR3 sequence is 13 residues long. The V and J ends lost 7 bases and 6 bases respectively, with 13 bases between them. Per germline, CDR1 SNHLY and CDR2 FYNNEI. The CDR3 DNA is TGTGCCAGCAACGAGCTGGTCGGTCAGCCCCAGCATTTT. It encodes CASNELVGQPQHF.

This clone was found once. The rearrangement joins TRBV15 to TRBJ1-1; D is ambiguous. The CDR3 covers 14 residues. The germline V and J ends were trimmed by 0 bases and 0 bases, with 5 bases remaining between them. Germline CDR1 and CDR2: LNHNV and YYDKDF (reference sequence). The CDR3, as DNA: TGTGCCACCAGCAGAGATGCGGTGAACACTGAAGCTTTCTTT. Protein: CATSRDAVNTEAFF.

This CDR3 is CASSQGQNNYGYTF. CDR3 nucleotides: TGTGCCAGCAGCCAAGGACAGAACAACTATGGCTACACCTTC. V and J are TRBV3-1 (or the pseudogene TRBV3-2) and TRBJ1-2; possibly TRBD1 for D (5 bases). Trimming took off 1 base at V and 2 bases at J, with 8 bases between the two ends. This CDR3 contains 14 residues. Germline-derived CDR1 and CDR2 are LGHDT and YNNKEL (reference sequence).

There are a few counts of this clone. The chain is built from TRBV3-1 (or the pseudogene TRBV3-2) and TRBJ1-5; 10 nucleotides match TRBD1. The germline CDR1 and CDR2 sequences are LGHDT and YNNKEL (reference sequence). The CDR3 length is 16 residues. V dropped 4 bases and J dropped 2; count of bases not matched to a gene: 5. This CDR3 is CASSPRDRGGNQPQHF. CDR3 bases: TGTGCCAGCAGCCCACGGGACAGGGGAGGCAATCAGCCCCAGCATTTT.

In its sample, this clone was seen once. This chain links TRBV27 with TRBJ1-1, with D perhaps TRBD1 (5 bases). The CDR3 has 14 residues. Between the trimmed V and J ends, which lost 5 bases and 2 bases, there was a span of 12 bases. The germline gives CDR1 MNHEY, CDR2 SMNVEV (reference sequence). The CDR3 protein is CASSPGGRNTEAFF. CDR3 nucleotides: TGTGCCAGCAGTCCCGGGGGGAGAAACACTGAAGCTTTCTTT.

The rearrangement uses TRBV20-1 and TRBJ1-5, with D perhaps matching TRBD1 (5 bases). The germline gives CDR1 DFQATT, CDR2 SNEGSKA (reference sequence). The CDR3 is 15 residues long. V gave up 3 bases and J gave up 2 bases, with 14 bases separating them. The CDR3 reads CSASGRAAGNQPQHF. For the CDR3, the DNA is TGCAGTGCTAGTGGCAGGGCGGCCGGCAATCAGCCCCAGCATTTT.

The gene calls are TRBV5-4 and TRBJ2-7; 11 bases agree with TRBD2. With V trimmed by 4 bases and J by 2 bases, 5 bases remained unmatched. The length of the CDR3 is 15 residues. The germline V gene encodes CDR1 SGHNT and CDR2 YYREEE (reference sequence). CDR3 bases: TGTGCCAGCAGCGTCGCTAGCGGGGGGCCCTACGAGCAGTACTTC. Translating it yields CASSVASGGPYEQYF.

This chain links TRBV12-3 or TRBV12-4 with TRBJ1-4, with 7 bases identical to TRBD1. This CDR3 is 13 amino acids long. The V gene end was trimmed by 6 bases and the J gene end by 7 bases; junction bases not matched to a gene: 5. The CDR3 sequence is CASSRDSLEKLFF. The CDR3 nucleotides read TGTGCCAGCAGCCGGGACAGCCTTGAAAAACTGTTTTTT.

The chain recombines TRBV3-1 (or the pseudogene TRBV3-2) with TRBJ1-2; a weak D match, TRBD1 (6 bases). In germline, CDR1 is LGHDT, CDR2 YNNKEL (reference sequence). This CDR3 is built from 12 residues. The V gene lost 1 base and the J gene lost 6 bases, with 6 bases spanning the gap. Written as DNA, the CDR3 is TGTGCCAGCAGCCAAGCAGGGGATGGCTACACCTTC. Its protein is CASSQAGDGYTF.

The CDR3 coding sequence is TGTGCCAGCAGCTTAGGTCTGGGACAGGACGAGCAGTACTTC. Encoded protein: CASSLGLGQDEQYF. The chain carries TRBV7-6 and TRBJ2-7; TRBD1 aligns across 8 bases. The CDR3 has 14 residues. Germline CDR1 and CDR2: SGHVS and FNYEAQ. V trimming: 1 base; J trimming: 5 bases; junction bases outside the gene matches: 4.

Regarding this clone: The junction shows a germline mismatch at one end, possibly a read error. This chain's CDR3 is CACSTDLNTEAFF. The CDR3 DNA follows: TGTGCCTGCAGCACCGACTTGAACACTGAAGCTTTCTTT. The rearrangement links TRBV7-9 to TRBJ1-1; D is uncertain. Germline CDR1 SEHNR, CDR2 FQNEAQ (reference sequence). The CDR3 has 13 residues.

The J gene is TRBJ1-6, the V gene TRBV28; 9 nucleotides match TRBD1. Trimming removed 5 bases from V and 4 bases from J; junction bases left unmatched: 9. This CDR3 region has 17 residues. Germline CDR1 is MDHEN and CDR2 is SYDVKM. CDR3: CASSPDRGYGYNSPLHF. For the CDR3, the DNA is TGTGCCAGCAGTCCTGACAGGGGGTACGGGTATAATTCACCCCTCCACTTT.

The CDR3 coding sequence is TGTGCCAGCAGTGAAGCGGTGAATAGGGGGTTTGGTCAGCCCCAGCATTTT. Amino acids: CASSEAVNRGFGQPQHF. The V gene is TRBV6-1, the J gene TRBJ1-5; D is perhaps TRBD1 (6 bases). This CDR3 is built from 17 residues. Trimming removed 0 bases at V and 6 bases at J, with 18 bases between. Germline V gene lookup returns CDR1 MNHNS and CDR2 SASEGT.

In DNA form, the CDR3 reads TGTGCCAGCAGCTTGGTCCCACAGGGGAACACTGAAGCTTTCTTT. This encodes CASSLVPQGNTEAFF. The J gene is TRBJ1-1, the V gene TRBV5-5; D may be TRBD1 (6 bases). Germline V lookup: CDR1 SGHKS, CDR2 YYEKEE (reference sequence). Trimming took off 0 bases at V and 1 base at J, with 10 bases between the two ends. This CDR3 is 15 amino acids long. The full variable domain, completed using reference TRBV5-5 and TRBJ1-1, is DAGVTQSPTHLIKTRGQQVTLRCSPISGHKSVSWYQQVLGQGPQFIFQYYEKEERGRGNFPDRFSARQFPNYSSELNVNALLLGDSALYLCASSLVPQGNTEAFFGQGTRLTVV.

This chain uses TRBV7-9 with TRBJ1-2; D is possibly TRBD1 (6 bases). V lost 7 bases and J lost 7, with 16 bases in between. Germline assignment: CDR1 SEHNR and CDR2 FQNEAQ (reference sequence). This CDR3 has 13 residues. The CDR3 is CASTRDTRPGYTF. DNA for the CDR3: TGTGCCAGCACTAGGGACACTCGACCTGGCTACACCTTC.

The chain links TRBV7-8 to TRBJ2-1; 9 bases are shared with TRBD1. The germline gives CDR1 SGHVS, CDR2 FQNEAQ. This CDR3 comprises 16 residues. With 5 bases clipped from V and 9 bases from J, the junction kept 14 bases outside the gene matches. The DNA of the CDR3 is TGTGCCAGCAGCGTGACAGGGGGGAAGGTTGGTGGTGAGCAGTTCTTC. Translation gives CASSVTGGKVGGEQFF.

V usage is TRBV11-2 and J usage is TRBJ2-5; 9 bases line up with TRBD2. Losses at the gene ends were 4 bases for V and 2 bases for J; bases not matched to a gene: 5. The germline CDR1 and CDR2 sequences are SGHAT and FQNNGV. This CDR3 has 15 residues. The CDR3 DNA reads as TGTGCCAGCAGCTCAGGGCTAGCGGGGCAAGAGACCCAGTACTTC. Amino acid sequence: CASSSGLAGQETQYF.

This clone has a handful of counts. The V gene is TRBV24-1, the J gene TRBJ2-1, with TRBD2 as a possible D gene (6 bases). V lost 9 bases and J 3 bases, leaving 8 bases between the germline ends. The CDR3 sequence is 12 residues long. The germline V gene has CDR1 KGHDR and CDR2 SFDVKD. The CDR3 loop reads CATAGIYNEQFF. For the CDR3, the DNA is TGTGCCACCGCGGGGATCTACAATGAGCAGTTCTTC.

The CDR3 here is CAIHNRDRGNEQYF. The CDR3 DNA sequence: TGTGCCATCCACAACCGGGACAGGGGGAACGAGCAGTACTTC. The chain couples TRBV6-5 to TRBJ2-7; the match to TRBD1 covers 11 bases. J was trimmed by 5 bases and V by 10 bases; bases with no gene match: 10. The germline V gene encodes CDR1 MNHEY and CDR2 SVGAGI. This CDR3 comprises 14 residues.

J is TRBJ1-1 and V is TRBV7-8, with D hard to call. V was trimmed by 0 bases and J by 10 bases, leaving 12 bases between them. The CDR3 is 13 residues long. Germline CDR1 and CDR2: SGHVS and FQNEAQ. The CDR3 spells CASSLAIESLAFF. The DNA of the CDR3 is TGTGCCAGCAGCTTAGCGATCGAGAGTTTAGCTTTCTTT.

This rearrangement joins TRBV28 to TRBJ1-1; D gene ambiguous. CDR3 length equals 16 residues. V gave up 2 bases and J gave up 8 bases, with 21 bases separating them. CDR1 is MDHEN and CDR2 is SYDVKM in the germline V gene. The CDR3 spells CASSLSSSGPIGEAFF. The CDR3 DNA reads TGTGCCAGCAGTTTAAGTAGCTCCGGCCCGATAGGCGAAGCTTTCTTT.

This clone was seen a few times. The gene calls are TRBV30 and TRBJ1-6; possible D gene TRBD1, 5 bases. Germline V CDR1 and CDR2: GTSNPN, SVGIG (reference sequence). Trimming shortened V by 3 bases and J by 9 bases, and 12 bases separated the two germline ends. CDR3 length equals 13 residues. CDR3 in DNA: TGTGCCTGGAGAGGGCAGGGAGGTTCACCCCTCCACTTT. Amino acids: CAWRGQGGSPLHF.

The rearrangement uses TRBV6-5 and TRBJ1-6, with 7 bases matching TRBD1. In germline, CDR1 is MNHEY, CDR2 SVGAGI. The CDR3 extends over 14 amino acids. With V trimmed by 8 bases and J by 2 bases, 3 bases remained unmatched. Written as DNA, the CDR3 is TGTGCCAGCTCGGGACAGACCTATAATTCACCCCTCCACTTT. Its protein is CASSGQTYNSPLHF.

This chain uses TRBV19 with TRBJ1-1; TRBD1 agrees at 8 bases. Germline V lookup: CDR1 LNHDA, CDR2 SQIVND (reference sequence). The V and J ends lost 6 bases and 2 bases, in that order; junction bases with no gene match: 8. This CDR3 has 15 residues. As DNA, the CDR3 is TGTGCCAGTAGACCGGACGACAGGGGCAACACTGAAGCTTTCTTT. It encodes CASRPDDRGNTEAFF. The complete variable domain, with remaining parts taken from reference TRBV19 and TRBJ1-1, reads DGGITQSPKYLFRKEGQNVTLSCEQNLNHDAMYWYRQDPGQGLRLIYYSQIVNDFQKGDIAEGYSVSREKKESFPLTVTSAQKNPTAFYLCASRPDDRGNTEAFFGQGTRLTVV.

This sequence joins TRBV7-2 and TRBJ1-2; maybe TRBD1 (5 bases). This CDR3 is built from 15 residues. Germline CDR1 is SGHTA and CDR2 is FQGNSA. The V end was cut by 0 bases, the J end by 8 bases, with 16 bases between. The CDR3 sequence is CASSLAWEGVGGYTF. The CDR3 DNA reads TGTGCCAGCAGCTTAGCCTGGGAAGGGGTCGGAGGCTACACCTTC.

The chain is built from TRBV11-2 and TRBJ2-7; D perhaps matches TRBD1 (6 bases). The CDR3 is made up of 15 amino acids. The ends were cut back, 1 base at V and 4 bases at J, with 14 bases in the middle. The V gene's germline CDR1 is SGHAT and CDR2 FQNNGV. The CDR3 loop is CASSLGTGLGYEQYF. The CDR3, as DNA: TGTGCCAGCAGCTTAGGAACAGGGTTAGGTTACGAGCAGTACTTC.